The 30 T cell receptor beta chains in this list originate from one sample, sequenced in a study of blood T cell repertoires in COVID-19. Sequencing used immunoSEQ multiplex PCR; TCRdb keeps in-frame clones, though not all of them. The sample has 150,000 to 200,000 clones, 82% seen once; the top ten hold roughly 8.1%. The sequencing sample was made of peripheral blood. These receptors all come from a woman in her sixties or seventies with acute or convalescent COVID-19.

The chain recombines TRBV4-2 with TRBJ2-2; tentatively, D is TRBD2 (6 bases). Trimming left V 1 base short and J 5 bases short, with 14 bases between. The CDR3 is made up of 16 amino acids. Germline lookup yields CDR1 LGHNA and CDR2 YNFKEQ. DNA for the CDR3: TGTGCCAGCAGCCAAGGCGGGATATTGGGTACCGGGGAGCTGTTTTTT. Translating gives CASSQGGILGTGELFF.

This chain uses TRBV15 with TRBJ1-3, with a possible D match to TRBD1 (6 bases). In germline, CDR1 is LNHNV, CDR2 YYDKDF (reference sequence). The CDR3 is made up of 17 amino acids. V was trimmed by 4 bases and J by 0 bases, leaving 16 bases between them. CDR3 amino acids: CATSTRRQGHSGNTIYF. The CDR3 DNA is TGTGCCACCAGCACTAGGAGGCAGGGGCACTCTGGAAACACCATATATTTT.

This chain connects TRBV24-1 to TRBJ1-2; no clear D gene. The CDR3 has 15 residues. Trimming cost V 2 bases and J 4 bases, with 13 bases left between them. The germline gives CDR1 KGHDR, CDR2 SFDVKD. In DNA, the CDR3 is TGTGCCACCAGTGATTCCTATCCTTCCGCCTATGGCTACACCTTC. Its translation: CATSDSYPSAYGYTF.

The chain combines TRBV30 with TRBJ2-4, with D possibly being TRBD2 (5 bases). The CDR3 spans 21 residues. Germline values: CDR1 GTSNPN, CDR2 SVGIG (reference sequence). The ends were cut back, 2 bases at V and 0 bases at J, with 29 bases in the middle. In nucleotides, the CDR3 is TGTGCCTGGAGTAAACATCACGGACGGACTCCTCGCCTTCTAGCCAAAAACATTCAGTACTTC. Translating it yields CAWSKHHGRTPRLLAKNIQYF.

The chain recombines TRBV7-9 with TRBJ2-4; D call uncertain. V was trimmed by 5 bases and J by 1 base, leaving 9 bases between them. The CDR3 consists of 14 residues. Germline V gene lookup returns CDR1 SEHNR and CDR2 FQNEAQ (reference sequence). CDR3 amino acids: CASSLNSAKNIQYF. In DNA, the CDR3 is TGTGCCAGCAGCCTGAACAGTGCCAAAAACATTCAGTACTTC.

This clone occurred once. Here the CDR3 DNA reads TGTGCCAGCAGCTTAACAGGTCCTACTGAAGCTTTCTTT. Residues: CASSLTGPTEAFF. The chain links TRBV7-9 to TRBJ1-1, with a weak D call TRBD1 (5 bases). The CDR3 extends over 13 amino acids. V was shortened by 2 bases and J by 5 bases, with 9 bases between the two germline ends. The germline CDR1 and CDR2 sequences are SEHNR and FQNEAQ (reference sequence).

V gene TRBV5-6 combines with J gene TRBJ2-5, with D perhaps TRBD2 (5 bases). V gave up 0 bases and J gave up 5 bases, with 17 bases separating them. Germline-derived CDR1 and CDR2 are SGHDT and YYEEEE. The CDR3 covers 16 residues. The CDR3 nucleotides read TGTGCCAGCAGCTTGGGGACTGTTGGGTTGGGGGAGACCCAGTACTTC. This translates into CASSLGTVGLGETQYF.

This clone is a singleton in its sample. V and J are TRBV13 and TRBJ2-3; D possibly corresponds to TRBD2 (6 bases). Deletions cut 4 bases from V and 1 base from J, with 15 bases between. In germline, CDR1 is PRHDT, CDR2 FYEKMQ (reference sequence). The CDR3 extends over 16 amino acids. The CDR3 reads CASSSSRRGGTDTQYF. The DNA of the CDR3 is TGTGCCAGCAGCTCAAGTCGGCGGGGCGGCACAGATACGCAGTATTTT. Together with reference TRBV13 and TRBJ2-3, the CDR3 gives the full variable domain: AAGVIQSPRHLIKEKRETATLKCYPIPRHDTVYWYQQGPGQDPQFLISFYEKMQSDKGSIPDRFSAQQFSDYHSELNMSSLELGDSALYFCASSSSRRGGTDTQYFGPGTRLTVL.

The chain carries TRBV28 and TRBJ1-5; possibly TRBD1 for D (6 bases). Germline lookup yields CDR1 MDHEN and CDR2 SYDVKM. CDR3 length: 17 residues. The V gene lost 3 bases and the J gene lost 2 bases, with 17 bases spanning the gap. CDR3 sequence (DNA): TGTGCCAGCAGTTTCAATCAACAGGGTTCGGGCAATCAGCCCCAGCATTTT. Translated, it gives CASSFNQQGSGNQPQHF.

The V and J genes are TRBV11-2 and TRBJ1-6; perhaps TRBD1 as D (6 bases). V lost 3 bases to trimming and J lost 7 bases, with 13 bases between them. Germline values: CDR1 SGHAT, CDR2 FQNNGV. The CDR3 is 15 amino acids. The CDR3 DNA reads TGTGCCAGCAGCTTCGGACAGATAGGGAATTCACCCCTCCACTTT. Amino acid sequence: CASSFGQIGNSPLHF.

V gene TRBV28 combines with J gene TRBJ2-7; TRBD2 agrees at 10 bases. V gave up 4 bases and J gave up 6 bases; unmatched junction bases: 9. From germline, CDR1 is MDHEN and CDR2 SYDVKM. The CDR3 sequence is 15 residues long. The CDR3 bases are TGTGCCAGCAGTTCTTTTATGACTAGCGGGTTCGAGCAGTACTTC. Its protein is CASSSFMTSGFEQYF.

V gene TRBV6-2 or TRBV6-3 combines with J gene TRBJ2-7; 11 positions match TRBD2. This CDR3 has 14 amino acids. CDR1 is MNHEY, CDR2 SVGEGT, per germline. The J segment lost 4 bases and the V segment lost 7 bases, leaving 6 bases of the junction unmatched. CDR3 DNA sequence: TGTGCCAGCACCCCCCCTAGCGGGAGGTACGAGCAGTACTTC. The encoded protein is CASTPPSGRYEQYF.

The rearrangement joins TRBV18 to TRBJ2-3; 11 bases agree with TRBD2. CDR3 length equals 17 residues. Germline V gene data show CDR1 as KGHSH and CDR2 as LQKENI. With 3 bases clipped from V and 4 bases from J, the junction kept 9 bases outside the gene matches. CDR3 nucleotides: TGTGCCAGCTCACCGAAAACAGGGACTAGCGGCTCAGATACGCAGTATTTT. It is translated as CASSPKTGTSGSDTQYF.

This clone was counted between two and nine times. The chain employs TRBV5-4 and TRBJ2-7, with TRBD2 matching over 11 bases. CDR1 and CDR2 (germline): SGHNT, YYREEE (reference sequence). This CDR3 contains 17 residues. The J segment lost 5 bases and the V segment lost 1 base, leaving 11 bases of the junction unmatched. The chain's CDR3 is CASSLSIGSGRANEQYF. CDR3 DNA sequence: TGTGCCAGCAGCTTGTCCATCGGTAGCGGGAGGGCCAACGAGCAGTACTTC.

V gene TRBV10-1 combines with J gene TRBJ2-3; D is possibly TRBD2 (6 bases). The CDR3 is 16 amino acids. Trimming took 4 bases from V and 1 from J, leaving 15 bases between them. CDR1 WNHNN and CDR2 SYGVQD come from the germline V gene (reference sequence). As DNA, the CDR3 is TGCGCCAGCAGTGGAGCGAATAGCGGAGGCACAGATACGCAGTATTTT. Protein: CASSGANSGGTDTQYF.

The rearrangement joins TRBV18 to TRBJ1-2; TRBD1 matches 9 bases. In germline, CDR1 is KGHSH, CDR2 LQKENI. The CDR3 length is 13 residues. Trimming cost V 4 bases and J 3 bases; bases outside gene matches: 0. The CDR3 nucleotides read TGTGCCAGCTCACGGACAGGGGACTATGGCTACACCTTC. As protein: CASSRTGDYGYTF.

The DNA for the CDR3 is TGTGCCAGCAGTGATACAGGGGGATTCTACGAGCAGTACTTC. This gives the protein CASSDTGGFYEQYF. The chain carries TRBV2 and TRBJ2-7; 8 bases are shared with TRBD1. The CDR3 sequence is 14 residues long. After removal of 3 bases from V and 3 bases from J, the junction contained 4 bases not matched to a gene. Germline V gene sequence: CDR1 SNHLY, CDR2 FYNNEI.

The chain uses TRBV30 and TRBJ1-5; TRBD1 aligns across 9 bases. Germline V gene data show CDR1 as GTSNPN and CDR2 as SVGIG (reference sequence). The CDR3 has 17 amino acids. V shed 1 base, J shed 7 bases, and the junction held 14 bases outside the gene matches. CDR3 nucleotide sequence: TGTGCCTGGAGTGCCTTACAGGGACAGGGCCATAGGCAGCCCCAGCATTTT. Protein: CAWSALQGQGHRQPQHF.

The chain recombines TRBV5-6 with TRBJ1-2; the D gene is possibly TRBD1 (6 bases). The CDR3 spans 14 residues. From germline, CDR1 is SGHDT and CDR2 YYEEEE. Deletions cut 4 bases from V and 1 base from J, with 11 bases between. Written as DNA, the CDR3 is TGTGCCAGCAGCCGGACAGCCTTTAACTATGGCTACACCTTC. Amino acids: CASSRTAFNYGYTF. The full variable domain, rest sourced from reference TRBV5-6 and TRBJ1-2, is DAGVTQSPTHLIKTRGQQVTLRCSPKSGHDTVSWYQQALGQGPQFIFQYYEEEERQRGNFPDRFSGHQFPNYSSELNVNALLLGDSALYLCASSRTAFNYGYTFGSGTRLTVV.

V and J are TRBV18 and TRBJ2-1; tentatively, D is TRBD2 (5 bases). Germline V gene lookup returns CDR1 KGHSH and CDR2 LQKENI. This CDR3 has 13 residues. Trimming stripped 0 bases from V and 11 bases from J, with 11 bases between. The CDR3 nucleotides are TGTGCCAGCTCACCACCCCCGGGCGGGCAGCAGTTCTTC. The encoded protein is CASSPPPGGQQFF. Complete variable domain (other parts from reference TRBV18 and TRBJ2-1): NAGVMQNPRHLVRRRGQEARLRCSPMKGHSHVYWYRQLPEEGLKFMVYLQKENIIDESGMPKERFSAEFPKEGPSILRIQQVVRGDSAAYFCASSPPPGGQQFFGPGTRLTVL.

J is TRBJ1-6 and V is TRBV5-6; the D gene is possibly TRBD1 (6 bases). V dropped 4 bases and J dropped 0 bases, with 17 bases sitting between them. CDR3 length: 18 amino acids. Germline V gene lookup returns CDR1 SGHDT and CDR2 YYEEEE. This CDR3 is CASSRQASGDSYNSPLHF. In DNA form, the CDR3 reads TGTGCCAGCAGCCGACAGGCGAGTGGGGACTCCTATAATTCACCCCTCCACTTT.

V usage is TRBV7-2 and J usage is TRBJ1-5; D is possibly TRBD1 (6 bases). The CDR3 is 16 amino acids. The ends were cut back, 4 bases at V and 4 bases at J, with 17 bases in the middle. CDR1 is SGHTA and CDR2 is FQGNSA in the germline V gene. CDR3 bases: TGTGCCAGCAGCTCTGGCCCCAGGGGTCCAAATCAGCCCCAGCATTTT. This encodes CASSSGPRGPNQPQHF.

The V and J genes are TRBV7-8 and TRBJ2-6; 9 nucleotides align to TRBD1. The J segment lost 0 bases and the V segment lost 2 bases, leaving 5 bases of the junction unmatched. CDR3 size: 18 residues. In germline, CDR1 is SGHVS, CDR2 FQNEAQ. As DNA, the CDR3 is TGTGCCAGCAGCTTAAGCGGGACAGGGCTCTCTGGGGCCAACGTCCTGACTTTC. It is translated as CASSLSGTGLSGANVLTF.

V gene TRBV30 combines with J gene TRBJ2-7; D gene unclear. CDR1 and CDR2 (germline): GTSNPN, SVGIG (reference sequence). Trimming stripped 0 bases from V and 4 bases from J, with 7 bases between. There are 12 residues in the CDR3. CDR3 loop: CAWSVRRYEQYF. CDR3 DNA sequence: TGTGCCTGGAGTGTACGGAGATACGAGCAGTACTTC.

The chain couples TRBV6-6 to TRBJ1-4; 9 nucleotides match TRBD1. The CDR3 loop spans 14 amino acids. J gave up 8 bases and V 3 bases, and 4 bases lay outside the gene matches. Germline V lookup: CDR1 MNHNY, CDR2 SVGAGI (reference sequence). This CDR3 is CASSYGQGLEKLFF. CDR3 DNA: TGTGCCAGCAGTTATGGACAGGGGCTCGAAAAACTGTTTTTT.

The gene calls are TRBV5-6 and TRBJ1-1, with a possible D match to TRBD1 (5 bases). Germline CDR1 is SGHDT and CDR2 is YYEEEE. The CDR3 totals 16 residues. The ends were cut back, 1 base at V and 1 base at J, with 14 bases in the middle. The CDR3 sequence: CASSLLEGEGNTEAFF. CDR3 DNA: TGTGCCAGCAGCTTGCTTGAAGGGGAGGGGAACACTGAAGCTTTCTTT.

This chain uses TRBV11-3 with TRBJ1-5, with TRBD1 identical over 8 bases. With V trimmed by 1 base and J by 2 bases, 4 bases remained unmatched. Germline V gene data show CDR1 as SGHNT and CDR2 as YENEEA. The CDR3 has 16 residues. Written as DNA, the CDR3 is TGTGCCAGCAGCTTAGGGTGGGGACAGGGCAATCAGCCCCAGCATTTT. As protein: CASSLGWGQGNQPQHF.

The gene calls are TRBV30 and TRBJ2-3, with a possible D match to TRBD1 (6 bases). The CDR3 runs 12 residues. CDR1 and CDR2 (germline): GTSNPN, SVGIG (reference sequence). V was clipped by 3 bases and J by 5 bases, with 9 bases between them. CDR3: CAWRGAGDTQYF. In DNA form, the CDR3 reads TGTGCCTGGAGGGGGGCAGGAGATACGCAGTATTTT. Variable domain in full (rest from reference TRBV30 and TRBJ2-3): SQTIHQWPATLVQPVGSPLSLECTVEGTSNPNLYWYRQAAGRGLQLLFYSVGIGQISSEVPQNLSASRPQDRQFILSSKKLLLSDSGFYLCAWRGAGDTQYFGPGTRLTVL.

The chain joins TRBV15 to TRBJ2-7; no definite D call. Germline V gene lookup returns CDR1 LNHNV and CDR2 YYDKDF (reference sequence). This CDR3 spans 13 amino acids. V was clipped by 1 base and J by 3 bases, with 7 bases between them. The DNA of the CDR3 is TGTGCCACCAGCAGAGGCTCTATCTACGAGCAGTACTTC. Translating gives CATSRGSIYEQYF.

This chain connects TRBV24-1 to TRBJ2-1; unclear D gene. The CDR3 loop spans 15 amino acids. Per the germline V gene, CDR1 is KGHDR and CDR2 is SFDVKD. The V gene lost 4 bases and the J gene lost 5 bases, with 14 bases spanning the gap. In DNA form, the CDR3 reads TGTGCCACCAGTGACGGTATCGCCTTCAACAATGAGCAGTTCTTC. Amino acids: CATSDGIAFNNEQFF.